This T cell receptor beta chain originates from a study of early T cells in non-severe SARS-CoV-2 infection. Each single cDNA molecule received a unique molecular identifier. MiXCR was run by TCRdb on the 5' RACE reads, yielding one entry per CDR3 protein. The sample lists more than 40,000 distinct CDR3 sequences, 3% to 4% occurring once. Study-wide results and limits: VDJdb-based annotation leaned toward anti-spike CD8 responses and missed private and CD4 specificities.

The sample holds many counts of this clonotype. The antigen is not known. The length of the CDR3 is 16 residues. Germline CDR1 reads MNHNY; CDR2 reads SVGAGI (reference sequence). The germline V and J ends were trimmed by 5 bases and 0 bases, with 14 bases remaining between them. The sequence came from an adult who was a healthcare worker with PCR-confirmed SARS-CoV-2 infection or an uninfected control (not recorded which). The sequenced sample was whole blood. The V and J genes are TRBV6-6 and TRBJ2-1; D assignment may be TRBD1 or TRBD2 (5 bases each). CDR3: CASSGGTASSYNEQFF. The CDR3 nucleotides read TGTGCCAGCAGTGGTGGGACGGCAAGCTCCTACAATGAGCAGTTCTTC.